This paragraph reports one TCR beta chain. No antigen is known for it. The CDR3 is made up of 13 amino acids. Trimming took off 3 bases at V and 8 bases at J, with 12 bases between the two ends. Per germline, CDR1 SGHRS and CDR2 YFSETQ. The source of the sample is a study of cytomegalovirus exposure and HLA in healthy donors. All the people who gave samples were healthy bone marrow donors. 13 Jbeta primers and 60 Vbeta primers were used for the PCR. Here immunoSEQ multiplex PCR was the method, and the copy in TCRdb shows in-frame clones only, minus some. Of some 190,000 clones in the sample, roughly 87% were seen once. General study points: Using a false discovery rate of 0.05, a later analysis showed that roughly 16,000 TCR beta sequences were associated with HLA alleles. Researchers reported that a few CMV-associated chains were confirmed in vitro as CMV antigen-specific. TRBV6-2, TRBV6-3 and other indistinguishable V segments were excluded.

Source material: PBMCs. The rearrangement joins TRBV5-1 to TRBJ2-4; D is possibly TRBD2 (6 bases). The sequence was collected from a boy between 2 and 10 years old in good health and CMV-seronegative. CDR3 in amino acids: CASSYEGLDIQYF. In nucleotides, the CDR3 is TGCGCCAGCAGCTACGAGGGACTCGACATTCAGTACTTC.